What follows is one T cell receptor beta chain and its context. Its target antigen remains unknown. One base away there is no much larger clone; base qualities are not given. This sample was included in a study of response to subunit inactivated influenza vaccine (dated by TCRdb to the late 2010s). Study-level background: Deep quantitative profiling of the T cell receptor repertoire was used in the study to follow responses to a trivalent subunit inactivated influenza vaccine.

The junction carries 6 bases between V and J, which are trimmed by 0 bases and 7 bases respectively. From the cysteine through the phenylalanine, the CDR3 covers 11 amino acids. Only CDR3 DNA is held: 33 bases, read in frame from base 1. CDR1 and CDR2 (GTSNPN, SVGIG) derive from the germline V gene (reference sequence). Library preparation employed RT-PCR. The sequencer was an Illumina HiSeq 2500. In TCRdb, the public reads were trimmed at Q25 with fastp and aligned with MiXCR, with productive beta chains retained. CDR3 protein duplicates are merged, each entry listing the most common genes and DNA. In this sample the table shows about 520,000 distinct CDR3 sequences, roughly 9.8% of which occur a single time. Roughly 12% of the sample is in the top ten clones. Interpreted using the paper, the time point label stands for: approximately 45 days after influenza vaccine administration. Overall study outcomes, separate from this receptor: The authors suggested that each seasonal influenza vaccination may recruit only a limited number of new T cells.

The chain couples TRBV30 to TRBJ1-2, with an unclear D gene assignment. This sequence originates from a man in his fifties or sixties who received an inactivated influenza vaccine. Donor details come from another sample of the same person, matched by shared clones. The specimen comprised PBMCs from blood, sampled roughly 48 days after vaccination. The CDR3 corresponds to CAWSVRVGYTF. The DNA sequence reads TGTGCCTGGAGTGTACGGGTTGGCTACACCTTC.